These T cell receptor beta chains were read from a single sample in a study of cytomegalovirus exposure and HLA in healthy donors. Libraries were prepared by immunoSEQ multiplex PCR; TCRdb keeps only in-frame clonotypes and omits some of them. The sample has approximately 160,000 clones; 70% to 85% are singletons. Sequences were obtained from PBMCs. Every receptor here comes from a woman younger than 45 in good health and CMV-seropositive. Each CDR3 is given with its conserved first and last residue. D genes are given only for firm matches. Rows may omit the clone size; those that give it use once, few, many or a size class.

v_call,j_call,clone_size,d_call,cdr3_aa,cdr3_nt
TRBV11-3,TRBJ2-7,NA,TRBD1,CASSSGTAVYEQYF,TGTGCCAGCAGCTCCGGGACAGCCGTATACGAGCAGTACTTC
TRBV5-1,TRBJ2-3,NA,TRBD2,CASSLPTLAGVVDTQYF,TGCGCCAGCAGCTTACCGACGCTAGCGGGAGTTGTAGATACGCAGTATTTT
TRBV6-1,TRBJ2-3,few,TRBD1,CASSATGADTQYF,TGTGCCAGCAGTGCTACAGGGGCAGATACGCAGTATTTT
TRBV27,TRBJ1-4,once,NA,CASSLFMGGTNEKLFF,TGTGCCAGCAGTTTATTTATGGGGGGGACTAATGAAAAACTGTTTTTT
TRBV6-1,TRBJ2-5,NA,TRBD2,CASSEGLAGGVGETQYF,TGTGCCAGCAGTGAAGGACTAGCGGGAGGAGTTGGGGAGACCCAGTACTTC
TRBV4-1,TRBJ2-7,NA,TRBD2,CASSQAQLAGGHKDF,TGCGCCAGCAGCCAAGCCCAACTAGCGGGAGGGCATAAGGACTTC
TRBV29-1,TRBJ2-2,NA,NA,CSVAGGTANTGELFF,TGCAGCGTTGCGGGAGGGACAGCGAACACCGGGGAGCTGTTTTTT
TRBV5-1,TRBJ2-2,NA,NA,CASSLVPWGVAGELFF,TGCGCCAGCAGCTTGGTCCCCTGGGGGGTAGCCGGGGAGCTGTTTTTT
TRBV11-3,TRBJ2-1,NA,TRBD2,CASSQTTSGVYNEQFF,TGTGCCAGCAGCCAAACCACTAGCGGGGTTTACAATGAGCAGTTCTTC
TRBV9,TRBJ2-3,NA,NA,CASSVGGHGADTQYF,TGTGCCAGCAGCGTCGGGGGGCACGGGGCAGATACGCAGTATTTT
TRBV11-2,TRBJ2-5,few,NA,CASSTQGQETQYF,TGTGCCAGCAGCACACAGGGCCAAGAGACCCAGTACTTC
TRBV5-1,TRBJ1-2,NA,NA,CASAPQVDGNYGYTF,TGCGCCAGCGCTCCCCAGGTGGATGGAAACTATGGCTACACCTTC
TRBV6-6,TRBJ1-2,NA,NA,CASSRGLLTF,TGTGCCAGTAGCCGGGGACTCCTCACCTTC
TRBV10-2,TRBJ1-5,NA,TRBD1,CASSGDRAGQPQHF,TGCGCCAGCAGTGGGGACAGGGCGGGTCAGCCCCAGCATTTT
TRBV5-6,TRBJ2-1,NA,TRBD2,CASSGVVAGLGEQFF,TGTGCCAGCAGCGGGGTGGTAGCGGGATTGGGTGAGCAGTTCTTC
TRBV14,TRBJ2-5,NA,NA,CASRRDYQETQYF,TGTGCCAGCAGACGGGATTACCAAGAGACCCAGTACTTC
TRBV6-6,TRBJ1-1,few,TRBD1,CASSTNRGGTEAFF,TGTGCCAGCAGTACAAACAGGGGCGGCACTGAAGCTTTCTTT
TRBV11-3,TRBJ1-1,NA,NA,CASSLAGTQAEAFF,TGTGCCAGCAGCTTAGCCGGGACACAAGCTGAAGCTTTCTTT
TRBV21-1,TRBJ2-1,NA,NA,CASSTRMRGYEQFF,TGTGCCAGCAGCACCCGGATGCGGGGCTATGAGCAGTTCTTC
TRBV28,TRBJ1-2,few,NA,CASSLSRVPGVNYGYTF,TGTGCCAGCAGTTTATCACGGGTCCCAGGGGTAAACTATGGCTACACCTTC
TRBV5-4,TRBJ1-2,NA,NA,CASSLDSINPGGGYTF,TGTGCCAGCAGCTTGGACAGCATAAATCCCGGAGGCGGCTACACCTTC
TRBV19,TRBJ1-1,few,NA,CASLGLWNTEAFF,TGTGCCAGCTTGGGGCTTTGGAACACTGAAGCTTTCTTT
TRBV28,TRBJ1-5,NA,TRBD1,CASSFRDRSYQPQHF,TGTGCCAGCAGTTTCAGGGACAGGTCATACCAGCCCCAGCATTTT
TRBV10-3,TRBJ2-1,NA,TRBD2,CASSGSFSYNEQFF,TGTGCCAGTAGCGGGAGTTTTTCCTACAATGAGCAGTTCTTC
TRBV18,TRBJ1-2,NA,NA,CASSPGVAGDYGYTF,TGTGCCAGCTCACCAGGGGTCGCGGGGGACTATGGCTACACCTTC
TRBV7-6,TRBJ1-1,NA,NA,CASSTTTGAEAFF,TGTGCCAGCAGCACGACAACTGGCGCTGAAGCTTTCTTT
TRBV5-6,TRBJ2-1,few,TRBD1,CASSWTGGSAKTYNEQFF,TGTGCCAGCAGCTGGACAGGGGGTAGCGCGAAGACATACAATGAGCAGTTCTTC
TRBV11-3,TRBJ2-1,NA,TRBD2,CASSSSGGRAGVWLNEQFF,TGTGCCAGCAGCTCCTCCGGGGGCAGAGCGGGAGTTTGGTTGAATGAGCAGTTCTTC
TRBV28,TRBJ2-7,few,NA,CASSQLTPSYEQYF,TGTGCCAGCAGTCAACTCACCCCCTCCTACGAGCAGTACTTC
TRBV19,TRBJ1-2,NA,TRBD1,CATRDRGEANYGYTF,TGTGCCACGCGGGACAGGGGCGAAGCTAACTATGGCTACACCTTC
TRBV13,TRBJ1-2,NA,NA,CASSREWQEGNYGYTF,TGTGCCAGCAGCCGGGAGTGGCAGGAGGGTAACTATGGCTACACCTTC
TRBV9,TRBJ2-7,NA,TRBD1,CASSVGTGGGYEQYF,TGTGCCAGCAGCGTAGGGACAGGGGGAGGCTACGAGCAGTACTTC
TRBV7-9,TRBJ2-7,once,NA,CASSPVGLQDPEQYF,TGTGCCAGCAGCCCGGTGGGTCTACAGGATCCCGAGCAGTACTTC